Given below is one T cell receptor (beta chain) in context. This specimen belongs to a study of blood T cell repertoires in COVID-19. The overall study: Samples of COVID-19 (acute and convalescent) were obtained from the United States, Italy and Spain. PBMCs, B-cell-depleted T cells, or T cells provided the cDNA or gDNA that made up the material.

TCRdb's table, derived via immunoSEQ multiplex PCR, lists solely in-frame clones and lacks some. The table includes just under 350,000 clones, about 87% detected once. There are 16 residues in the CDR3. Germline V gene lookup returns CDR1 WNHNN and CDR2 SYGVQD (reference sequence). V was clipped by 0 bases and J by 0 bases, with 12 bases between them. This TCR derives from a woman aged 50 to 60 with COVID-19, enrolled during active disease. The V and J genes are TRBV10-1 and TRBJ2-7, with D tentatively TRBD2 (6 bases). Sample: peripheral blood. CDR3 region: CASSESGRDPSYEQYF. CDR3 coding DNA: TGCGCCAGCAGTGAGTCGGGGCGGGACCCCTCCTACGAGCAGTACTTC.